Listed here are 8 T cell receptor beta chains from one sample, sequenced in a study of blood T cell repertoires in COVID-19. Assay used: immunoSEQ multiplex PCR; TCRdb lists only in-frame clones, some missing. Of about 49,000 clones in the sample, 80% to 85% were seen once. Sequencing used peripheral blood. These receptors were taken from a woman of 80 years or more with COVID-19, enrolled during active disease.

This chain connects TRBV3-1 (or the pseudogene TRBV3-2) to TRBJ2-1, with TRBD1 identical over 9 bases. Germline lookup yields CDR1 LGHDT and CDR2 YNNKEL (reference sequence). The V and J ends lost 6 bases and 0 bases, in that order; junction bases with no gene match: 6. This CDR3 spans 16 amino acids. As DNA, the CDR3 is TGTGCCAGCAGGCCCGGGACAGGGAGCTCCTACAATGAGCAGTTCTTC. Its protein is CASRPGTGSSYNEQFF.

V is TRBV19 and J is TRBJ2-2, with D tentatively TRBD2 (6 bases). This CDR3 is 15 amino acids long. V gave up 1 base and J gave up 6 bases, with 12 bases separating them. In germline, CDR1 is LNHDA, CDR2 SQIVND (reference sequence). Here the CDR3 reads CASSIGVPGAGELFF. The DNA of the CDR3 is TGTGCCAGTAGTATAGGGGTCCCGGGAGCCGGGGAGCTGTTTTTT.

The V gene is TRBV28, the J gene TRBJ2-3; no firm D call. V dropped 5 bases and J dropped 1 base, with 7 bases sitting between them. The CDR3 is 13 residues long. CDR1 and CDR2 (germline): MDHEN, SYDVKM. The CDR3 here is CASSREGTDTQYF. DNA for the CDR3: TGTGCCAGCAGTAGAGAGGGCACAGATACGCAGTATTTT.

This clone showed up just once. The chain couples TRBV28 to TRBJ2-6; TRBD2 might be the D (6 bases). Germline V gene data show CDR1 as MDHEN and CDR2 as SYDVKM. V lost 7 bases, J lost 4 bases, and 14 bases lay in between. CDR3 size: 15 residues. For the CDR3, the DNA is TGTGCCAGCAACCAACGGGGGTCCGGGGCCAACGTCCTGACTTTC. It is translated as CASNQRGSGANVLTF.

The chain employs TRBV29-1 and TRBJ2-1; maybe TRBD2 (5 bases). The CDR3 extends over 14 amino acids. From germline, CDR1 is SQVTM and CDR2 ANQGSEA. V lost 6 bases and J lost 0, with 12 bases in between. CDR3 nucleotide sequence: TGCAGCGTAATAGCGTCGAGCTCCTACAATGAGCAGTTCTTC. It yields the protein CSVIASSSYNEQFF.

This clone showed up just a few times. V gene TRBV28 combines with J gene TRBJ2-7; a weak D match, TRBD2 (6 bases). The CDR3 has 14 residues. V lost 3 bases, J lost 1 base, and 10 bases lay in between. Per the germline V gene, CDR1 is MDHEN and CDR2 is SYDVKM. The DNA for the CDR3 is TGTGCCAGCAGTTTCCGCGGGAAATCCTACGAGCAGTACTTC. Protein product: CASSFRGKSYEQYF.

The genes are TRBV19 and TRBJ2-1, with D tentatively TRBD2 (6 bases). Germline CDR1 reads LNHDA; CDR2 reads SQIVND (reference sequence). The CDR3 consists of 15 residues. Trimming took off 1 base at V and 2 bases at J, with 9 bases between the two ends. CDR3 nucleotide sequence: TGTGCCAGTAGTATAGTCGCGGGGACCTACAATGAGCAGTTCTTC. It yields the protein CASSIVAGTYNEQFF. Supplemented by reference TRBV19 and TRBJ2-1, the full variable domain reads DGGITQSPKYLFRKEGQNVTLSCEQNLNHDAMYWYRQDPGQGLRLIYYSQIVNDFQKGDIAEGYSVSREKKESFPLTVTSAQKNPTAFYLCASSIVAGTYNEQFFGPGTRLTVL.

The CDR3 nucleotides are TGTGCCAGCAGCGTAAGAGCGGGAGGCACAGATACGCAGTATTTT. Protein product: CASSVRAGGTDTQYF. The rearrangement links TRBV9 to TRBJ2-3; TRBD2 agrees at 8 bases. The ends lost 1 base at V and 1 base at J; junction bases unmatched: 2. Per germline, CDR1 SGDLS and CDR2 YYNGEE. CDR3 size: 15 residues.